The source of this T cell receptor (beta chain) is a study of vaccination effects on CD4 cells after COVID-19. Sequencing in the ViraFEST assay came after antigen-specific CD4+ T cells had been expanded with viral peptide pools, which were used to stimulate PBMC. CD4+ T cell isolation took place after approximately 11 days of culture. Vaccinated recipients, who were negative for nucleocapsid antibodies, had no history of SARS-CoV-2 infection. Culturing of a few million PBMC per well took place with roughly 9.4 IU/ml IL-2 and 9 to 10 ug/ml peptides. Half-medium replacement with IL-2 medium occurred on days 3 and 7. The CDR3 runs 13 residues. Deletions cut 0 bases from V and 6 bases from J, with 7 bases between. CDR1 SGHTA and CDR2 FQGTGA come from the germline V gene. This table comes from immunoSEQ multiplex PCR, and its TCRdb copy is limited to in-frame clones, with some not included. The profile shows about 52,000 clones, 79% of them singletons.

Regarding this clone: Its specificity is unknown.

Study-wide points: The study got few convalescent patients and did not collect any early post-infection timepoints. The study found that only 1 of 255 vaccine-induced clones from healthy vaccinees cross-reacted with common cold coronaviruses.

The rearrangement joins TRBV7-3 to TRBJ2-3; D unresolved. The TCR originated in a human donor who received a COVID-19 vaccine. Sequencing used CD4+ T cells from PBMCs cultured with HCoV-OC43 spike peptides, obtained before COVID-19 vaccination. This sample's subset: HCoV-OC43 spike overlapping peptide pool stimulation. The CDR3 loop is CASSLTVGDTQYF. The DNA of the CDR3 is TGTGCCAGCAGCTTAACCGTGGGGGATACGCAGTATTTT.